The clone carrying this T cell receptor (beta chain) was counted ten times or more. Antigen unknown. The CDR3 contains 15 residues. Germline V gene lookup returns CDR1 KGHDR and CDR2 SFDVKD. J lost 7 bases, V lost 0 bases, and 5 bases had no gene match. The time point here: newly diagnosed GD, antithyroid drugs for less than 3 months. PBMCs provided the RNA from which the TCR library was made. Assembly of TCR beta libraries relied on iRepertoire HTBI primers together with Arm-PCR of CDR3 regions. TCRdb re-called the multiplex PCR reads with MiXCR, one entry per CDR3 protein. The sample holds hundreds of thousands of distinct CDR3 sequences; 15% to 20% are singletons and the top ten take 15% to 20%. This sample is part of a study of regulatory T cells in long-lasting Graves disease. Study findings and constraints: There was favoring of TRBV28, TRBJ1-2 and TRBJ2-5 in persistent disease.

The same sample was also studied in work on T cells in Graves' hyperthyroidism and ophthalmopathy. That source adds: Those with hyperthyroidism were 18 to 65 years old, newly diagnosed, and ill for under 2 months. First-round RT-PCR with HTBI primers amplified the TCR CDR3 region.

The source material was peripheral blood mononuclear cells (PBMCs), sampled at new diagnosis, from a patient treated with antithyroid drugs. The chain combines TRBV24-1 with TRBJ2-5; 9 bases map to TRBD1. The source of this sequence is a woman in her twenties or thirties with Graves disease. The DNA for the CDR3 is TGTGCCACCAGTGATTTGGGACAGGGGTACGGGACCCAGTACTTC. Protein sequence: CATSDLGQGYGTQYF.